This is a list of T cell receptor beta chains from one sample in a study of cytomegalovirus exposure and HLA in healthy donors. Clones were read by immunoSEQ multiplex PCR, and TCRdb kept only the in-frame ones, dropping some. Of fewer than 150,000 clones detected, about 83% appear once; the ten largest clones hold roughly 5.3%. Sequenced input: PBMCs. All receptors derive from a man aged 18 to 35 in good health and CMV-seronegative. Both conserved end residues are part of each CDR3. A D gene is named only where the DNA matches it firmly. Clone size is given for some rows only: seen once, a few or many times, or a class if the clone is expanded.

J gene	D gene	V gene	clone size	CDR3 DNA	CDR3 protein
TRBJ2-1	TRBD2	TRBV10-3	-	TGTGCCATCAGTGAGTCGCAAGCGGGGGTTTACAATGAGCAGTTCTTC	CAISESQAGVYNEQFF
TRBJ1-1	TRBD1	TRBV29-1	-	TGCAGCGCTCGGACAGGCCGGGGGTACACTGAAGCTTTCTTT	CSARTGRGYTEAFF
TRBJ1-1	-	TRBV2	few	TGTGCCAGCAGCTCAGGCCCTCGAGCTTTCTTT	CASSSGPRAFF
TRBJ2-7	-	TRBV7-9	-	TGTGCCAGCAGCCCCGCCGGGGTCGAGCAGTACTTC	CASSPAGVEQYF
TRBJ2-3	-	TRBV7-9	-	TGTGCCAGCGAACCCGGACAGTTCACAGATACGCAGTATTTT	CASEPGQFTDTQYF
TRBJ2-1	TRBD2	TRBV4-2	-	TGTGCCAGCAGCCAAGATCCGGGGGGGCCAAATGAGCAGTTCTTC	CASSQDPGGPNEQFF
TRBJ1-1	-	TRBV29-1	-	TGCAGCGTTGGCCCCGGACTTAAGAACACTGAAGCTTTCTTT	CSVGPGLKNTEAFF
TRBJ1-1	-	TRBV5-1	-	TGCGCCAGCAGCTTGGACCTAAACACTGAAGCTTTCTTT	CASSLDLNTEAFF
TRBJ1-5	-	TRBV6-1	-	TGTGCCATTCGCTCTGCAGGGGACCAGCCCCAGCATTTT	CAIRSAGDQPQHF
TRBJ2-1	-	TRBV12-5	-	TGTGCTAGTGGTTTGCCAGGCGGCGGAGGCTCCTACAATGAGCAGTTCTTC	CASGLPGGGGSYNEQFF
TRBJ2-1	-	TRBV11-3	few	TGTGCCAGCAGCTTAATTGCCGGGGGTGAGCAGTTCTTC	CASSLIAGGEQFF